This T cell receptor beta chain was documented in a study of CD8+CD57+ T cells in acquired aplastic anemia. This clonotype was recorded many times. The antigen is unknown. According to the study, genomic DNA was the template for TCR beta VDJ and CDR3 profiling. TCRdb reprocessed the reads via MiXCR and lists one record per CDR3 protein. The sample shows roughly 190,000 distinct CDR3 sequences, under 55% of them seen only once. The CDR3 totals 15 residues. Trimming cost V 8 bases and J 4 bases; bases outside gene matches: 5. Study conclusions and caveats: In CD8+ cells, Simpson's diversity showed no significant difference between patients and controls.

Individuals selected for sequencing had exhibited CD8+CD57+ cell expansion on flow cytometry. The gene calls are TRBV12-3 or TRBV12-4 and TRBJ2-7, with 16 bases identical to TRBD2. The receptor comes from a human donor with aplastic anemia. The material sequenced was sorted CD4+, CD8+, or CD8+CD57+ T cells (not recorded which) from PBMCs. CDR3 loop: CASRWGLAGGYEQYF. The CDR3 nucleotides read TGTGCCAGCCGTTGGGGACTAGCGGGAGGGTACGAGCAGTACTTC.